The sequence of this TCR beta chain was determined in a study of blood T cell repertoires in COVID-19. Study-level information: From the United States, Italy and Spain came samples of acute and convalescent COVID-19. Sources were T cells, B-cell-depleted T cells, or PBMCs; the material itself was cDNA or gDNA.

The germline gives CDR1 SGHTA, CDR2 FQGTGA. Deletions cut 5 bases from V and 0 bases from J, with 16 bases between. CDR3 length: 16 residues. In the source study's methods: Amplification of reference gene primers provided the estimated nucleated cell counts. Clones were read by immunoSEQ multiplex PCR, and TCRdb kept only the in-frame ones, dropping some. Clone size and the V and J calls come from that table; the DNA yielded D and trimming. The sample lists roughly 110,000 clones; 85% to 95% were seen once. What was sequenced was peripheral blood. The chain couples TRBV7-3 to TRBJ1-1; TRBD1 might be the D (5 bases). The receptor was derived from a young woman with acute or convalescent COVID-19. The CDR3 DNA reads TGTGCCAGCAGCCTAGGACAACCTACTATGAACACTGAAGCTTTCTTT. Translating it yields CASSLGQPTMNTEAFF.